Presented here are 10 T cell receptor beta chains from one specimen sequenced in a study of cytomegalovirus exposure and HLA in healthy donors. TCRdb's copy holds only in-frame clones and misses some; the assay was immunoSEQ multiplex PCR. This table has about 240,000 clones, 80% to 90% appearing once. The specimen sequenced was PBMCs. These receptors were obtained from a man aged 18 to 30 in good health and CMV-seronegative.

V is TRBV27 and J is TRBJ1-1; weak D call: TRBD1 (6 bases). Trimming took 4 bases from V and 5 from J, leaving 11 bases between them. The V gene's germline CDR1 is MNHEY and CDR2 SMNVEV (reference sequence). The CDR3 loop spans 13 amino acids. The CDR3 nucleotides are TGTGCCAGCAGTTCTTACAGGGTGACTGAAGCTTTCTTT. This codes for CASSSYRVTEAFF.

This clone came up once. The chain links TRBV5-1 to TRBJ2-2; D is perhaps TRBD2 (6 bases). Germline V gene lookup returns CDR1 SGHRS and CDR2 YFSETQ. Trimming took 1 base from V and 5 from J, leaving 12 bases between them. The CDR3 totals 15 residues. As DNA, the CDR3 is TGCGCCAGCAGCTTGTCGACTAGTCGTACCGGGGAGCTGTTTTTT. It translates to CASSLSTSRTGELFF.

The gene calls are TRBV6-5 and TRBJ1-2; D unclear. The germline V gene encodes CDR1 MNHEY and CDR2 SVGAGI. Trimming removed 3 bases at V and 4 bases at J, with 9 bases between. CDR3 length: 13 amino acids. CDR3 protein: CASSYGDTYGYTF. The CDR3 DNA reads TGTGCCAGCAGTTATGGTGACACCTATGGCTACACCTTC.

This clone occurred a few times. This chain uses TRBV6-1 with TRBJ1-1; perhaps TRBD1 as D (5 bases). Germline V gene data show CDR1 as MNHNS and CDR2 as SASEGT. With 2 bases removed from V and 5 bases from J, the gap between germline ends came to 18 bases. This CDR3 has 16 amino acids. The CDR3 nucleotides are TGTGCCAGCAGTGAATCAAACAGGCGGTATGGAACTGAAGCTTTCTTT. It is translated as CASSESNRRYGTEAFF.

This clone showed up just a few times. The chain has TRBV29-1 and TRBJ2-2, with a possible D match to TRBD2 (5 bases). In germline, CDR1 is SQVTM, CDR2 ANQGSEA. V gave up 0 bases and J gave up 6 bases, with 17 bases separating them. This CDR3 has 16 residues. The CDR3 sequence: CSVEDPGKRTPGELFF. CDR3 nucleotides: TGCAGCGTTGAAGATCCCGGGAAGCGGACCCCCGGGGAGCTGTTTTTT.

There are a few counts of this clone. The rearrangement links TRBV4-3 to TRBJ2-3; 8 nucleotides match TRBD2. The CDR3 is 14 residues long. Germline CDR1 is LGHNA and CDR2 is YSLEER. Unmatched junction bases numbered 7, after V lost 1 base and J lost 10 bases. CDR3 protein: CASSQVIGGAPQYF. DNA for the CDR3: TGCGCCAGCAGCCAAGTGATCGGGGGGGCCCCGCAGTATTTT.

The chain links TRBV27 to TRBJ2-1; D might be TRBD1 (6 bases). CDR1 is MNHEY and CDR2 is SMNVEV in the germline V gene (reference sequence). The CDR3 is 14 residues long. The germline V and J ends were trimmed by 0 bases and 10 bases, with 13 bases remaining between them. In DNA form, the CDR3 reads TGTGCCAGCAGTTTATCTCCACAGGGTCCCGAGCAGTTCTTC. Protein: CASSLSPQGPEQFF.

This clone is a singleton in its sample. DNA for the CDR3: TGCGCCAGCAGCCAAGATGTCGTGGGACAGGGGATCCCTGGCTATGGCTACACCTTC. This translates into CASSQDVVGQGIPGYGYTF. The chain carries TRBV4-3 and TRBJ1-2; 10 nucleotides agree with TRBD1. The germline gives CDR1 LGHNA, CDR2 YSLEER. J lost 4 bases, V lost 0 bases, and 14 bases had no gene match. This CDR3 contains 19 residues.

This clone was seen a few times. V gene TRBV2 combines with J gene TRBJ1-6; D not certain. Germline V gene data show CDR1 as SNHLY and CDR2 as FYNNEI. The CDR3 length is 13 residues. The V and J ends lost 3 bases and 5 bases respectively, with 5 bases between them. CDR3 nucleotide sequence: TGTGCCAGCAGTGAGAGGAATAATTCACCCCTCCACTTT. This encodes CASSERNNSPLHF.

The rearrangement links TRBV2 to TRBJ1-5; TRBD1 might be the D (5 bases). There are 15 residues in the CDR3. The germline V and J ends were trimmed by 7 bases and 0 bases, with 13 bases remaining between them. The V gene's germline CDR1 is SNHLY and CDR2 FYNNEI. CDR3: CASMGRAYSNQPQHF. For the CDR3, the DNA is TGTGCCAGCATGGGCAGGGCTTATAGCAATCAGCCCCAGCATTTT. The variable domain in full, completed from reference TRBV2 and TRBJ1-5, reads EPEVTQTPSHQVTQMGQEVILRCVPISNHLYFYWYRQILGQKVEFLVSFYNNEISEKSEIFDDQFSVERPDGSNFTLKIRSTKLEDSAMYFCASMGRAYSNQPQHFGDGTRLSIL.